This entry lists 8 T cell receptor beta chains sequenced from one sample in a study of blood T cell repertoires in COVID-19. The protocol was immunoSEQ multiplex PCR, while the TCRdb copy is restricted to in-frame clones and leaves out a portion. This repertoire shows more than 85,000 clones, approximately 86% found once; its top ten account for roughly 12%. Sample: peripheral blood. The receptors here all came from a human donor in a cohort sampled during active COVID-19.

This chain uses TRBV5-4 with TRBJ1-1; maybe TRBD1 (6 bases). This CDR3 region has 16 residues. Trimming removed 4 bases from V and 0 bases from J, with 16 bases in between. Germline loops: CDR1 SGHNT, CDR2 YYREEE (reference sequence). The CDR3 sequence: CASSTVTGILNTEAFF. DNA for the CDR3: TGTGCCAGCAGCACTGTAACAGGGATCCTGAACACTGAAGCTTTCTTT.

The chain has TRBV7-9 and TRBJ2-5; D is perhaps TRBD1 (6 bases). The CDR3 is made up of 15 amino acids. The germline CDR1 and CDR2 sequences are SEHNR and FQNEAQ (reference sequence). Trimming pared 4 bases from V and 5 bases from J, leaving 17 bases between. Here the CDR3 reads CASSSNRVGDETQYF. For the CDR3, the DNA is TGTGCCAGCAGCTCGAACAGGGTGGGGGACGAGACCCAGTACTTC.

CDR3 amino acids: CASSQGDRGLWEQYF. The CDR3 DNA reads TGTGCCAGCAGCCAAGGTGACAGGGGGCTCTGGGAGCAGTACTTC. This chain connects TRBV3-1 (or the pseudogene TRBV3-2) to TRBJ2-7; 10 nucleotides match TRBD1. The CDR3 runs to 15 residues. Trimming at V came to 1 base and at J to 7 bases, leaving 7 bases not matched to a gene. Germline CDR1 and CDR2: LGHDT and YNNKEL (reference sequence).

The J gene is TRBJ1-1, the V gene TRBV2, with 8 nucleotides matching TRBD1. Trimming removed 4 bases from V and 7 bases from J; junction bases left unmatched: 2. The CDR3 consists of 12 residues. The germline gives CDR1 SNHLY, CDR2 FYNNEI. CDR3 loop: CASSATGGEAFF. In nucleotides, the CDR3 is TGTGCCAGCAGTGCAACAGGGGGTGAAGCTTTCTTT.

The chain combines TRBV7-3 with TRBJ2-7; D unclear. Trimming took 3 bases from V and 3 from J, leaving 9 bases between them. The CDR3 spans 13 residues. Germline loops: CDR1 SGHTA, CDR2 FQGTGA. In DNA, the CDR3 is TGTGCCAGCAGCTTCGGTAGCAACTACGAGCAGTACTTC. Translating gives CASSFGSNYEQYF.

The chain is built from TRBV5-1 and TRBJ2-3; no reliable D call. Germline V CDR1 and CDR2: SGHRS, YFSETQ. The CDR3 consists of 14 residues. V shed 3 bases and J shed 2 bases, with 10 bases lying between them. The CDR3 here is CASSWSIYTDTQYF. The DNA of the CDR3 is TGCGCCAGCAGCTGGAGTATCTACACAGATACGCAGTATTTT. The whole variable domain, filled in from reference TRBV5-1 and TRBJ2-3, reads KAGVTQTPRYLIKTRGQQVTLSCSPISGHRSVSWYQQTPGQGLQFLFEYFSETQRNKGNFPGRFSGRQFSNSRSEMNVSTLELGDSALYLCASSWSIYTDTQYFGPGTRLTVL.

The chain employs TRBV28 and TRBJ1-2; D call uncertain. Trimming shortened V by 4 bases and J by 1 base, and 19 bases separated the two germline ends. Per the germline V gene, CDR1 is MDHEN and CDR2 is SYDVKM. This CDR3 is built from 17 residues. The CDR3 here is CASSSRTGVRGNYGYTF. The CDR3 DNA follows: TGTGCCAGCAGTTCGAGGACTGGGGTTAGAGGTAACTATGGCTACACCTTC.

The chain joins TRBV13 to TRBJ2-1; D perhaps matches TRBD2 (6 bases). CDR1 is PRHDT, CDR2 FYEKMQ, per germline (reference sequence). With 3 bases removed from V and 0 bases from J, the gap between germline ends came to 12 bases. This CDR3 region has 16 residues. The CDR3 protein is CASSFDRGSSYNEQFF. In nucleotides, the CDR3 is TGTGCCAGCAGCTTTGATCGGGGGAGCTCCTACAATGAGCAGTTCTTC.